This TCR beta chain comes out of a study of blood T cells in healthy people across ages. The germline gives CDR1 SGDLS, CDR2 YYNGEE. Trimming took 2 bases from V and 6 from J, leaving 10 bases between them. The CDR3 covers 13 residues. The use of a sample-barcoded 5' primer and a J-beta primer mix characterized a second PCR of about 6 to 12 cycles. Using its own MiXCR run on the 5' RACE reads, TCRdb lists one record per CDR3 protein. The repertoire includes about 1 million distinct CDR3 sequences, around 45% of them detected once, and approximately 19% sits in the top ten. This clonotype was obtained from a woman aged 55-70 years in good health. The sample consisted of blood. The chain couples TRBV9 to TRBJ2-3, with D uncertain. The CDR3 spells CASSVRQLDTQYF. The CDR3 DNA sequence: TGTGCCAGCAGCGTTCGGCAGCTGGATACGCAGTATTTT.